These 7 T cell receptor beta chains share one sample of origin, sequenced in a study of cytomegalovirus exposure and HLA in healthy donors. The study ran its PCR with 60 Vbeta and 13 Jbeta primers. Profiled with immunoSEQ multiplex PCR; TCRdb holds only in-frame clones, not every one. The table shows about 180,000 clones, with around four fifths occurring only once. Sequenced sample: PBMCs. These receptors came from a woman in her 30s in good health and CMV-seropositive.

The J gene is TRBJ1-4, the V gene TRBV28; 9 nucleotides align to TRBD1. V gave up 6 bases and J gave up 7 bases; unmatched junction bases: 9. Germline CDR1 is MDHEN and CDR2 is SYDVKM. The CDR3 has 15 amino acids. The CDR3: CASSKGTGLIEKLFF. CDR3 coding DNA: TGTGCCAGCAGCAAAGGGACAGGGTTAATTGAAAAACTGTTTTTT.

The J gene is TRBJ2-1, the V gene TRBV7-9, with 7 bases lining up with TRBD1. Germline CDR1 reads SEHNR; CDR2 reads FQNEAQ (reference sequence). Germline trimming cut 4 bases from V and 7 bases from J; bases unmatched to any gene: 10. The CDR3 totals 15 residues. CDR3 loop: CASSSRQGETNEQFF. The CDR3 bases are TGTGCCAGCAGCTCAAGACAGGGAGAAACTAATGAGCAGTTCTTC.

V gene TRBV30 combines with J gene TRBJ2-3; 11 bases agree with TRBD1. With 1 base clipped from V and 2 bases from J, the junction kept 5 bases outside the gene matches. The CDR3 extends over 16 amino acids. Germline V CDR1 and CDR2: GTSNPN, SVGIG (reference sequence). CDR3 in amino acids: CAWSGTGGPYTDTQYF. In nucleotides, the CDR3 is TGTGCCTGGAGTGGGACAGGGGGCCCTTACACAGATACGCAGTATTTT.

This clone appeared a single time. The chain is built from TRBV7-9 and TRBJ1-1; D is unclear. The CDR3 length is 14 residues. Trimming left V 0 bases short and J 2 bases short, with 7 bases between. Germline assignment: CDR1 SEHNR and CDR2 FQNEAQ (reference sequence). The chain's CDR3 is CASSLAGRNTEAFF. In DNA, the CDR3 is TGTGCCAGCAGCTTAGCTGGGAGAAACACTGAAGCTTTCTTT. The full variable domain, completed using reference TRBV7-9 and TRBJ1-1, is DTGVSQNPRHKITKRGQNVTFRCDPISEHNRLYWYRQTLGQGPEFLTYFQNEAQLEKSRLLSDRFSAERPKGSFSTLEIQRTEQGDSAMYLCASSLAGRNTEAFFGQGTRLTVV.

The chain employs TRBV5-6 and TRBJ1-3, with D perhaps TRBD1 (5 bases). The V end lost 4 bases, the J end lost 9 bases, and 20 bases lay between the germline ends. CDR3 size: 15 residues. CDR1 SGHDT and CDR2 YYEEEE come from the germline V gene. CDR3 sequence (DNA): TGTGCCAGCAGCCGCGGGACTCCTCGTGGGAGCACCATATATTTT. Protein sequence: CASSRGTPRGSTIYF.

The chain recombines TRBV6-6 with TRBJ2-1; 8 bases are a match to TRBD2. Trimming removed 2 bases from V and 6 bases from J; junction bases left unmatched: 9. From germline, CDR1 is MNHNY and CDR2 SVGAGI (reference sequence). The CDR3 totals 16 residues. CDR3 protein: CASSYTSGSSGNEQFF. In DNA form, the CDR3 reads TGTGCCAGCAGTTACACGAGCGGGAGTTCGGGCAATGAGCAGTTCTTC.

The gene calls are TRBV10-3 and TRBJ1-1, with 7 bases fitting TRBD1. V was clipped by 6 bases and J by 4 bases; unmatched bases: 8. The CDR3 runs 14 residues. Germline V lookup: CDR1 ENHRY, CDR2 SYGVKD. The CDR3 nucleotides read TGTGCCATCAGCACAGGGGCTGCCGTCACTGAAGCTTTCTTT. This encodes CAISTGAAVTEAFF.